Listed below are T cell receptor beta chains from one sample, sequenced in a study of regulatory T cells in long-lasting Graves disease. TCRdb ran MiXCR on the multiplex PCR reads and lists one entry per CDR3 protein. This table holds 250,000 to 300,000 distinct CDR3 sequences, around a sixth found once. These records were also assigned to another study, of T cells in Graves' hyperthyroidism and ophthalmopathy.

This specimen was peripheral blood mononuclear cells (PBMCs), taken at new diagnosis, from a patient treated with antithyroid drugs. These receptors all come from a woman aged 25 to 39 with Graves disease. CDR3s include the opening cysteine and the closing phenylalanine or tryptophan. Each record gives: clone size, J gene, D gene, V gene, CDR3 protein, CDR3 DNA. The D gene is left open where the match is weak. Rows may omit the clone size; those that give it use once, few, many or a size class.

many TRBJ2-1 TRBD2 TRBV11-2 CASSPGLAGAYDSYNEQFF TGTGCCAGCAGCCCGGGACTAGCGGGTGCATACGACTCCTACAATGAGCAGTTCTTC
many TRBJ2-3 TRBD1 TRBV24-1 CATGTESTDTQYF TGTGCCACCGGGACAGAGTCCACAGATACGCAGTATTTT
. TRBJ2-7 TRBD1 TRBV7-9 CASSLVGGSDEQYF TGTGCCAGCAGCTTAGTAGGGGGCTCTGACGAGCAGTACTTC
. TRBJ2-3 . TRBV10-2 CASSGYIGVSSDTQYF TGCGCCAGCAGTGGGTATATAGGGGTTTCATCAGATACGCAGTATTTT
. TRBJ2-3 . TRBV6-1 CASSRGISLGDTQYF TGTGCCAGCAGTCGGGGGATTTCCCTGGGGGATACGCAGTATTTT
many TRBJ2-7 . TRBV6-1 CASTRDGGNSYEQYF TGTGCCAGCACTCGGGACGGGGGTAACTCCTACGAGCAGTACTTC
many TRBJ1-1 . TRBV19 CASSNPGVMNTEAFF TGTGCCAGTAGTAACCCAGGGGTCATGAACACTGAAGCTTTCTTT
many TRBJ1-1 . TRBV6-1 CASTGAGEAFF TGTGCCAGCACGGGGGCCGGTGAAGCTTTCTTT
few TRBJ2-7 . TRBV9 CASSVDSSYEQYF TGTGCCAGCAGCGTAGATTCGAGCTACGAGCAGTACTTC
few TRBJ1-1 . TRBV20-1 CSAREGGPGTEAFF TGCAGTGCTAGAGAGGGGGGGCCCGGCACTGAAGCTTTCTTT
many TRBJ1-2 . TRBV5-1 CASSLVGRWYGYTF TGCGCCAGCAGCTTGGTAGGACGGTGGTATGGCTACACCTTC
many TRBJ1-5 TRBD1 TRBV29-1 CSVGDRGDQPQHF TGCAGCGTTGGAGACAGGGGCGATCAGCCCCAGCATTTT
. TRBJ2-3 . TRBV5-4 CASSLGGGHEDTQYF TGTGCCAGCAGCTTGGGGGGGGGGCACGAAGATACGCAGTATTTT
. TRBJ1-5 TRBD1 TRBV6-1 CASKGQGSQPQHF TGTGCCAGCAAAGGACAGGGGAGTCAGCCCCAGCATTTT
. TRBJ2-7 . TRBV9 CASNEGGMSHEQYF TGTGCCAGCAACGAAGGGGGTATGAGCCACGAGCAGTACTTC
. TRBJ1-2 TRBD1 TRBV20-1 CSARENKRTGDDGYTF TGCAGTGCTAGAGAAAACAAACGGACAGGGGATGATGGCTACACCTTC